The clone carrying this T cell receptor (beta chain) was counted only a few times. One end of the junction does not line up with germline, which may come from a read error. Authors' methods: Reference gene primer amplification yielded estimated nucleated cell counts. The method was immunoSEQ multiplex PCR; TCRdb's version includes in-frame clones alone and lacks a portion of them. Clone size and the V and J calls come from that table; the DNA yielded D and trimming. The profile shows some 75,000 clones, about nine tenths of them singletons. These data originate in a study of blood T cell repertoires in COVID-19. About the study: The study drew acute and convalescent COVID-19 samples from the United States, Italy and Spain.

Germline loops: CDR1 SQVTM, CDR2 ANQGSEA. This CDR3 has 8 amino acids. Sequenced sample: peripheral blood. The receptor was isolated from a human donor in a cohort sampled during active COVID-19. The rearrangement joins TRBV29-1 to TRBJ1-1, with unresolved D. CDR3 in amino acids: CSVTGAFF. CDR3 nucleotides: TGCAGCGTTACTGGAGCTTTCTTT.